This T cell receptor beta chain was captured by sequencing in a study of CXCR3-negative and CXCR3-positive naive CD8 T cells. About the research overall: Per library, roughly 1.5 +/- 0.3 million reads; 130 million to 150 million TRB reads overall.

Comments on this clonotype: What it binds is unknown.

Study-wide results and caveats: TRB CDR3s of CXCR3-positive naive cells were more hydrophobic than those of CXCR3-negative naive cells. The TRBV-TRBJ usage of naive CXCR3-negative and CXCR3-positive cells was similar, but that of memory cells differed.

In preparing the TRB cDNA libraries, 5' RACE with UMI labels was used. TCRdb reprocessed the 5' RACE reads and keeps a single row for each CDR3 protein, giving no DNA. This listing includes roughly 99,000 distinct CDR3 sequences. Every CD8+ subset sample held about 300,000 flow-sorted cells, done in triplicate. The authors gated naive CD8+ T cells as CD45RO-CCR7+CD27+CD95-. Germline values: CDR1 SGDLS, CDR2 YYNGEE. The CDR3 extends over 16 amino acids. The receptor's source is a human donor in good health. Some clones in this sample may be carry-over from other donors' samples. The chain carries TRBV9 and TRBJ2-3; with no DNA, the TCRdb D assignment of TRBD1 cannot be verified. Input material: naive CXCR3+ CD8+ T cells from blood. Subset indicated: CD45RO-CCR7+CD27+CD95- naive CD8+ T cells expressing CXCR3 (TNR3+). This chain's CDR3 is CASSVATGQGTDTQYF.